The 20 T cell receptor beta chains given below trace back to one sample, sequenced in a study of CD8 T cells in Susac syndrome. The RNA input was roughly 0.5 to 1 ug, and it was reverse transcribed with random hexamers. Each CDR3 protein is one row after TCRdb ran MiXCR on the immunoSEQ multiplex PCR reads. Found here are roughly 180,000 distinct CDR3 sequences, approximately 93% of them singletons; the top ten hold more than 0.08%. The sequencing input was CD4+ T cells from PBMCs. These receptors all come from a human donor with multiple sclerosis.

The chain is built from TRBV19 and TRBJ2-1; 8 nucleotides agree with TRBD2. CDR3 length: 14 residues. Germline values: CDR1 LNHDA, CDR2 SQIVND (reference sequence). V dropped 7 bases and J dropped 4; count of bases not matched to a gene: 6. CDR3 in DNA: TGTGCCAGTACGGTGGGCGGGAGGTACAATGAGCAGTTCTTC. It is translated as CASTVGGRYNEQFF.

The chain is built from TRBV20-1 and TRBJ2-2; 8 bases fit TRBD2. With 0 bases clipped from V and 2 bases from J, the junction kept 5 bases outside the gene matches. This CDR3 contains 16 residues. The germline V gene encodes CDR1 DFQATT and CDR2 SNEGSKA (reference sequence). CDR3 protein: CSARDERGGNTGELFF. CDR3 DNA: TGCAGTGCTAGAGATGAACGGGGGGGTAACACCGGGGAGCTGTTTTTT.

The chain joins TRBV7-2 to TRBJ2-1; 11 nucleotides align to TRBD2. The CDR3 sequence is 16 residues long. V trimming: 1 base; J trimming: 8 bases; junction bases outside the gene matches: 7. Germline V gene data show CDR1 as SGHTA and CDR2 as FQGNSA. The CDR3 here is CASSLVVAGGRDEQFF. DNA for the CDR3: TGTGCCAGCAGCTTAGTAGTAGCGGGAGGGAGGGATGAGCAGTTCTTC.

V gene TRBV15 combines with J gene TRBJ2-5; 7 bases are a match to TRBD1. This CDR3 is 15 amino acids long. With 5 bases clipped from V and 2 bases from J, the junction kept 8 bases outside the gene matches. CDR1 and CDR2 (germline): LNHNV, YYDKDF (reference sequence). CDR3: CATSDRDRQQETQYF. CDR3 in DNA: TGTGCCACCAGCGACCGGGACAGACAACAAGAGACCCAGTACTTC.

The rearrangement joins TRBV6-2 or TRBV6-3 to TRBJ2-1, with TRBD2 as a possible D gene (5 bases). Germline V lookup: CDR1 MNHEY, CDR2 SVGEGT. This CDR3 spans 18 amino acids. V was trimmed by 2 bases and J by 1 base, leaving 18 bases between them. The CDR3 DNA reads as TGTGCCAGCAGTTACCCCTTCCTCGCTGAGGGATCCTACAATGAGCAGTTCTTC. This codes for CASSYPFLAEGSYNEQFF.

As for this clonotype: Mismatch with germline at one junction end may stem from a read error. The genes are TRBV27 and TRBJ1-2; D uncertain. Germline lookup yields CDR1 MNHEY and CDR2 SMNVEV (reference sequence). This CDR3 has 15 residues. The CDR3, as DNA: TGTGCCAGCAGCTTATCGGTAGCCTCAAACTATGGCTACACCTTC. Its translation is CASSLSVASNYGYTF.

The chain employs TRBV6-5 and TRBJ2-1; D not certain. The CDR3 consists of 13 residues. The V gene's germline CDR1 is MNHEY and CDR2 SVGAGI. Trimming cost V 5 bases and J 0 bases, with 5 bases left between them. The DNA for the CDR3 is TGTGCCAGCAGTGACAACTCCTACAATGAGCAGTTCTTC. Protein: CASSDNSYNEQFF.

The chain combines TRBV20-1 with TRBJ1-5; D gene uncertain. Looked up from germline, CDR1 is DFQATT and CDR2 is SNEGSKA (reference sequence). Deletions cut 4 bases from V and 3 bases from J, with 10 bases between. The CDR3 has 13 amino acids. The CDR3 DNA is TGCAGTGCTAATACGCAGTTCAATCAGCCCCAGCATTTT. This sequence encodes CSANTQFNQPQHF.

The rearrangement joins TRBV12-3 or TRBV12-4 to TRBJ1-1; a weak D match, TRBD1 (5 bases). The CDR3 length is 13 residues. V lost 7 bases, J lost 7 bases, and 16 bases lay in between. The CDR3, as DNA: TGTGCCAGCATCACCAAGGGGTCTGGTGAAGCTTTCTTT. As protein: CASITKGSGEAFF.

The chain is built from TRBV20-1 and TRBJ2-7; 13 bases map to TRBD2. V trimming: 3 bases; J trimming: 1 base; junction bases outside the gene matches: 3. The CDR3 covers 15 residues. Germline CDR1 DFQATT, CDR2 SNEGSKA (reference sequence). The CDR3 spells CSARQLAGGSYEQYF. The CDR3 DNA follows: TGCAGTGCTAGGCAACTAGCGGGAGGGTCCTACGAGCAGTACTTC.

This rearrangement joins TRBV9 to TRBJ2-5; possible D gene TRBD1, 5 bases. The germline V and J ends were trimmed by 2 bases and 0 bases, with 14 bases remaining between them. The CDR3 spans 16 residues. Per the germline V gene, CDR1 is SGDLS and CDR2 is YYNGEE. In nucleotides, the CDR3 is TGTGCCAGCAGCGTCGGACACACAGCCTACCAAGAGACCCAGTACTTC. This encodes CASSVGHTAYQETQYF.

CDR3 in amino acids: CASSQVNGQGETQYF. For the CDR3, the DNA is TGCGCCAGCAGCCAAGTTAACGGCCAGGGAGAGACCCAGTACTTC. The chain links TRBV4-1 to TRBJ2-5; possibly TRBD1 for D (5 bases). This CDR3 has 15 residues. Trimming removed 1 base at V and 4 bases at J, with 13 bases between. In germline, CDR1 is MGHRA, CDR2 YSYEKL.

The gene calls are TRBV28 and TRBJ1-2; D gene unclear. The germline CDR1 and CDR2 sequences are MDHEN and SYDVKM. This CDR3 contains 13 residues. V was trimmed by 2 bases and J by 4 bases, leaving 8 bases between them. The CDR3 is CASSLEETYGYTF. Written as DNA, the CDR3 is TGTGCCAGCAGTTTAGAGGAAACCTATGGCTACACCTTC.

CDR3 sequence (DNA): TGTGCCTGGAGTGCCCGGGAGGGTCAGCCCCAGCATTTT. Amino acid sequence: CAWSAREGQPQHF. V usage is TRBV30 and J usage is TRBJ1-5; D gene uncertain. Trimming took 1 base from V and 6 from J, leaving 10 bases between them. The length of the CDR3 is 13 residues. The germline CDR1 and CDR2 sequences are GTSNPN and SVGIG (reference sequence).

V gene TRBV7-9 combines with J gene TRBJ1-3; D is perhaps TRBD1 (5 bases). CDR3 size: 16 residues. The germline V and J ends were trimmed by 1 base and 0 bases, with 10 bases remaining between them. The germline CDR1 and CDR2 sequences are SEHNR and FQNEAQ (reference sequence). CDR3 DNA sequence: TGTGCCAGCAGCTTAGACAGGCGTTCCTCTGGAAACACCATATATTTT. This translates into CASSLDRRSSGNTIYF.

The V call is TRBV29-1, the J call TRBJ2-3, with TRBD2 matching over 14 bases. Germline V lookup: CDR1 SQVTM, CDR2 ANQGSEA. The ends lost 6 bases at V and 6 bases at J; junction bases unmatched: 8. There are 15 residues in the CDR3. The CDR3 protein is CSVLGTSGGADTQYF. The CDR3 coding sequence is TGCAGCGTCCTAGGGACTAGCGGGGGCGCGGATACGCAGTATTTT.

The chain links TRBV19 to TRBJ2-3, with 9 bases aligning to TRBD2. The J segment lost 4 bases and the V segment lost 7 bases, leaving 9 bases of the junction unmatched. This CDR3 is built from 15 residues. The germline gives CDR1 LNHDA, CDR2 SQIVND (reference sequence). The CDR3 is CASKGGRAVSDTQYF. The CDR3 DNA follows: TGTGCCAGTAAGGGCGGGAGGGCCGTCTCAGATACGCAGTATTTT.

This chain joins TRBV7-3 and TRBJ2-1; a possible D gene is TRBD1 (7 bases). Looked up from germline, CDR1 is SGHTA and CDR2 is FQGTGA. CDR3 length: 13 amino acids. The V end lost 5 bases, the J end lost 5 bases, and 10 bases lay between the germline ends. CDR3 sequence (DNA): TGTGCCAGCAGCCGCAGGGGGGACAATGAGCAGTTCTTC. It yields the protein CASSRRGDNEQFF.

The chain joins TRBV18 to TRBJ2-7, with 11 positions matching TRBD1. V gave up 8 bases and J gave up 4 bases; unmatched junction bases: 7. Germline assignment: CDR1 KGHSH and CDR2 LQKENI. CDR3 length: 14 amino acids. The CDR3 here is CASRSGQGAYEQYF. The CDR3 DNA sequence: TGTGCCAGCAGAAGCGGACAGGGGGCGTACGAGCAGTACTTC.

This clonotype appeared a few times. The chain couples TRBV5-1 to TRBJ2-3, with D uncertain. CDR1 is SGHRS and CDR2 is YFSETQ in the germline V gene. V was clipped by 0 bases and J by 2 bases, with 7 bases between them. This CDR3 contains 14 residues. The CDR3 sequence is CASSLEQLTDTQYF. For the CDR3, the DNA is TGCGCCAGCAGCTTGGAACAGCTCACAGATACGCAGTATTTT.